This entry is about one T cell receptor (beta chain). These data belong to a study of spatial heterogeneity in lung cancer. TCR cDNA molecules were tagged individually, and each one carried a unique molecular identifier. One entry per CDR3 protein, called by TCRdb with MiXCR from the 5' RACE reads. Altogether around 110,000 distinct CDR3 sequences are present, more than 10% being singletons, with the ten largest covering roughly 15%. V shed 5 bases and J shed 8 bases, with 18 bases lying between them. Germline CDR1 MNHEY, CDR2 SVGAGI. The CDR3 is made up of 14 amino acids. The time point here: blood at routine non-recurrence follow-up after resection. No cell sorting; template was whole RNA from tumor, lung tissue or PBMC.

This chain links TRBV6-5 with TRBJ1-2; D perhaps matches TRBD1 (5 bases). Sequenced material: PBMCs, taken at follow-up. The clonotype originates from a male donor with early-stage non-small cell lung cancer. DNA of the CDR3: TGTGCCAGCAGTCCGGGACCAGAACCGTCGGGCTACACCTTC. Protein: CASSPGPEPSGYTF.